This T cell receptor beta chain comes out of a study of vaccination effects on CD4 cells after COVID-19 (dated by TCRdb to between 2022 and 2023). Looking at the study overall: Two doses of either the BNT162b2 or the mRNA-1273 mRNA SARS-CoV-2 vaccine were administered to participants. SARS-CoV-2 spike-specific CD4+ TCR repertoires from before and after mRNA vaccination were compared in COVID-19 convalescent patients and in infection-naive vaccine recipients. Altogether, around 11 COVID-19 convalescent patients and a handful of SARS-CoV-2-naive healthy vaccine recipients made up the full study. Cultures from other donors in the study were sequenced using the Oncomine TCR Beta short-read assay on an Illumina iSeq 100.

What the study reported, not specific to this receptor: At late post-vaccination timepoints, both infection-induced and vaccine-induced clones showed marked clonal contraction, consistent with waning T cell responses. Among healthy vaccine recipients, nearly all vaccine-induced clones were SARS-CoV-2 mono-reactive, and just 1 of 255 was cross-reactive with common cold coronaviruses. The study was limited by a small number of convalescent patients and lacked early post-infection timepoints.

About this clone itself: Its antigen has not been determined. One end of the junction varies from germline; a read error may be responsible.

In the ViraFEST assay, PBMC were stimulated with viral peptide pools, and TCR sequencing was then used to find antigen-specific CD4+ T cell clonotypes based on their expansion. After around 11 days of culture, CD4+ T cells were isolated with the EasySep CD4+ T cell isolation kit. Negative nucleocapsid antibody results before and after vaccination confirmed that the healthy vaccine recipients had no prior SARS-CoV-2 infection. Each well held 1.5 million to 2 million PBMC cultured in IMDM containing about 5.4% human AB serum, about 10 IU/ml IL-2 and gentamicin, along with around 11 ug/ml peptides. On days 3 and 7, half of the culture medium was replaced with fresh IL-2-containing medium. Unless otherwise noted, each peptide stimulation condition was cultured in triplicate wells. Using Ficoll-Paque Plus gradient centrifugation, PBMC were separated from whole blood and then either used fresh or cryopreserved at -140C. The spike proteins of SARS-CoV-2 and of the common cold coronaviruses HCoV-NL63, HCoV-OC43 and HCoV-229E were spanned by overlapping peptide pools. The QIAamp micro DNA kit was used to extract genomic DNA from the cultured CD4+ T cells.

The library was built by means of the immunoSEQ multiplex PCR assay. DNA from the cultured and isolated CD4+ T cells underwent TCR beta CDR3 sequencing. As for the original processing: The analysis removed non-productive TCR sequences, trimmed reads to the CDR3 region, and retained only CDR3s that were 7 or more amino acids long. Antigen-specific clonotypes were identified using the MANAFEST web app by comparison of expansion in peptide wells against reference cultures. To be called positive, a clone needed expansion at FDR<0.05 compared with the reference and with all other wells, an odds ratio greater than 5, and a frequency greater than 0.1% in two replicate wells. A clonotype was defined as cross-reactive if the clonotype was significantly expanded both in SARS-CoV-2 spike wells and in at least one common cold coronavirus spike condition. Levenshtein distance calculated with the stringdist R package was used to assess CDR3 similarity, and unrooted trees were constructed with ape in R 3.6.1. Drawn from immuneACCESS, this table holds only the in-frame rearrangements with V and J called that TCRdb kept. Clones are partly lost; checked studies trace under half to an unresolved V gene and leave the rest unexplained. V and J calls and clone size follow that table, whereas D and trimming were derived from the DNA. The sample table records about 54,000 clones; 80% to 85% of these occur just once. 2% to 2.5% of the sample is held by the ten biggest clonotypes.

From its cysteine to its phenylalanine, the CDR3 spans 13 amino acids. Only the CDR3 region is kept as DNA, spanning 39 bases read in frame from base 1. CDR1 and CDR2, looked up from the germline V gene (reference sequence), are LNHDA and SQIVND. The source was CD4+ T cells from PBMCs cultured with HCoV-229E spike peptides, collected before COVID-19 vaccination. The sample's cell subset or site, from its label and the paper: HCoV-229E spike overlapping peptide pool stimulation. The sequence is built from TRBV19 and TRBJ1-1; TRBD1 is perhaps the D gene, given 5 matching bases. The receptor's source is a human donor who received a COVID-19 vaccine. The CDR3 protein: CASSLTYRAGTLF. The sequence in DNA is TGTGCCAGTAGTCTAACATACCGGGCGGGGACTCTTTTT. With the rest looked up from the reference TRBV19 and TRBJ1-1 genes rather than sequenced, the full variable domain is DGGITQSPKYLFRKEGQNVTLSCEQNLNHDAMYWYRQDPGQGLRLIYYSQIVNDFQKGDIAEGYSVSREKKESFPLTVTSAQKNPTAFYLCASSLTYRAGTLFGQGTRLTVV.